This TCR beta chain comes out of a study of T cell repertoires in aging, cancer and after chemotherapy. Whole-study context: Six age groups, ranging from 30 or younger to 70 or older, included the donors.

A mixed TRB-A/B primer pool amplified rearranged TRB by multiplex touch-down PCR. In TCRdb, the multiplex PCR reads were re-called with MiXCR into one record per CDR3 protein. The sample has 7,300 or so distinct CDR3 sequences, 40% to 45% seen once. The template was genomic DNA from peripheral blood, not RNA. Looked up from germline, CDR1 is MGHDK and CDR2 is SYGVNS. The trim removed 3 bases at V and 2 bases at J, leaving 12 bases unmatched. This CDR3 comprises 17 residues. Sample: blood. The chain uses TRBV25-1 and TRBJ1-2; 7 bases fit TRBD1. The source of this sequence is a human donor in good health. This CDR3 reads CASSDPTRDSGNYGYTF. The CDR3 coding sequence is TGTGCCAGCAGTGACCCAACCAGGGACAGCGGAAACTATGGCTACACCTTC.